This passage covers 14 T cell receptor beta chains from one sample sequenced in a study of tumor and adjacent non-tumor tissue in lung cancer. A modified ARM-PCR protocol with three rounds of nested PCR amplified TCRbeta. TCRdb reprocessed the multiplex PCR reads with MiXCR, giving one entry per CDR3 protein. Of 89,000 or so distinct CDR3 sequences listed, around 65% were seen once; the top ten hold 15%. No cell sorting was done before RNA was extracted from the tissue. The material sequenced was lung tumor tissue. Every receptor here comes from a man aged 65-85 years with non-small cell lung cancer.

The chain links TRBV11-2 to TRBJ2-2, with D unclear. V dropped 7 bases and J dropped 4 bases, with 13 bases sitting between them. In germline, CDR1 is SGHAT, CDR2 FQNNGV. The CDR3 covers 14 residues. The CDR3 reads CASTNAETTGELFF. CDR3 nucleotide sequence: TGTGCCAGCACCAACGCCGAAACCACCGGGGAGCTGTTTTTT.

This chain links TRBV4-1 with TRBJ2-1; a possible D gene is TRBD2 (5 bases). The CDR3 loop spans 16 amino acids. Trimming shortened V by 0 bases and J by 4 bases, and 13 bases separated the two germline ends. In germline, CDR1 is MGHRA, CDR2 YSYEKL. As DNA, the CDR3 is TGCGCCAGCAGCCAAGAATGGCGGGCCTCTTACAATGAGCAGTTCTTC. It encodes CASSQEWRASYNEQFF.

In regard to this clonotype: A read error is likely, as this CDR3 ends without the conserved phenylalanine or tryptophan. The chain couples TRBV10-3 to TRBJ2-1; D may match TRBD1 or TRBD2 (5 bases each). The length of the CDR3 is 15 residues. The ends were cut back, 4 bases at V and 1 base at J, with 11 bases in the middle. Germline CDR1 ENHRY, CDR2 SYGVKD. The CDR3 spells CAISVGGSSYNEQFS. The CDR3 bases are TGTGCCATCAGTGTTGGGGGATCGTCCTACAATGAGCAGTTCTCA.

V usage is TRBV11-2 and J usage is TRBJ1-4, with 9 bases aligning to TRBD1. Germline CDR1 reads SGHAT; CDR2 reads FQNNGV. V shed 8 bases and J 7 bases; nucleotides not matched to a gene: 8. CDR3 size: 14 residues. This CDR3 is CASLGDRDFEKLFF. As DNA, the CDR3 is TGTGCCAGCTTGGGGGACAGGGACTTTGAAAAACTGTTTTTT.

This chain links TRBV4-2 with TRBJ2-2; D is uncertain. V was shortened by 10 bases and J by 6 bases, with 24 bases between the two germline ends. Per germline, CDR1 LGHNA and CDR2 YNFKEQ. The length of the CDR3 is 16 residues. The CDR3 is CANNLETTEASGELFF. DNA of the CDR3: TGTGCCAACAATTTAGAGACCACAGAGGCTTCCGGGGAGCTGTTTTTT.

In the case of this clonotype: It may be a read error: a sequence one base away is much more abundant. The gene calls are TRBV28 and TRBJ2-7; TRBD1 matches 9 bases. V lost 5 bases to trimming and J lost 13 bases; unmatched junction nucleotides: 18. The germline gives CDR1 MDHEN, CDR2 SYDVKM. This CDR3 has 15 residues. The CDR3 loop reads CASSPFDRGSPGHYF. In DNA form, the CDR3 reads TGTGCCAGCAGTCCCTTCGACAGGGGGTCGCCCGGGCACTACTTC.

The chain recombines TRBV7-9 with TRBJ2-3; TRBD2 matches at 12 bases. Looked up from germline, CDR1 is SEHNR and CDR2 is FQNEAQ (reference sequence). CDR3 size: 17 residues. The V and J ends lost 0 bases and 1 base, in that order; junction bases with no gene match: 2. The CDR3 DNA is TGTGCCAGCAGCTTAGCCCGACTAGCGGGGGGCACAGATACGCAGTATTTT. Its translation is CASSLARLAGGTDTQYF.

This clonotype was counted once. Here the CDR3 DNA reads TGTGCCAGCAGCTTGTTGTCGGGGACCGGGGAGCTGTTTTTT. Protein product: CASSLLSGTGELFF. The chain is built from TRBV5-5 and TRBJ2-2; D perhaps matches TRBD2 (5 bases). There are 14 residues in the CDR3. V shed 1 base and J shed 5 bases, with 9 bases lying between them. Germline V gene data show CDR1 as SGHKS and CDR2 as YYEKEE (reference sequence). Using reference TRBV5-5 and TRBJ2-2 for the parts outside the CDR3, the full variable domain is DAGVTQSPTHLIKTRGQQVTLRCSPISGHKSVSWYQQVLGQGPQFIFQYYEKEERGRGNFPDRFSARQFPNYSSELNVNALLLGDSALYLCASSLLSGTGELFFGEGSRLTVL.

This clonotype was observed a handful of times. With a much larger clone just one base away, this may be a read error. V usage is TRBV4-2 and J usage is TRBJ2-2, with 9 positions matching TRBD1. V dropped 3 bases and J dropped 4; count of bases not matched to a gene: 9. This CDR3 comprises 17 residues. Germline V gene lookup returns CDR1 LGHNA and CDR2 YNFKEQ. The CDR3 here is CASSQEQGAYSTGELFF. The CDR3, as DNA: TGTGCCAGCAGCCAGGAACAGGGGGCCTATAGCACCGGGGAGCTGTTTTTT.

Ten or more counts support this clonotype. The chain is built from TRBV6-1 and TRBJ1-6; D is unresolved. CDR1 and CDR2 (germline): MNHNS, SASEGT. V gave up 8 bases and J gave up 10 bases, with 18 bases separating them. The CDR3 runs 14 residues. The CDR3 reads CASGRIQAESPLHF. In DNA form, the CDR3 reads TGTGCCAGCGGCCGGATCCAGGCTGAATCACCCCTCCACTTT.

This clonotype was recorded a few times. V usage is TRBV20-1 and J usage is TRBJ2-7; D unresolved. V shed 1 base and J shed 1 base, with 14 bases lying between them. The CDR3 runs 15 residues. Germline values: CDR1 DFQATT, CDR2 SNEGSKA (reference sequence). In nucleotides, the CDR3 is TGCAGTGCTAGAGCTCGACGGACGGCTTCCTACGAGCAGTACTTC. Translation gives CSARARRTASYEQYF.

With regard to this clonotype: A much larger clone sits a single nucleotide away, making a read error possible. V gene TRBV12-3 or TRBV12-4 combines with J gene TRBJ1-5; D unresolved. This CDR3 has 14 residues. The germline V and J ends were trimmed by 7 bases and 11 bases, with 21 bases remaining between them. CDR3 loop: CASIPARSLVAQHF. The CDR3, as DNA: TGTGCCAGCATTCCAGCGAGGTCCCTCGTGGCCCAGCATTTT.

In the case of this clonotype: It may be a read error: a sequence one base away is much more abundant. The chain has TRBV4-2 and TRBJ1-4; D might be TRBD1 (6 bases). V was cut by 1 base and J by 13 bases, with 22 bases left in between. The CDR3 sequence is 16 residues long. Germline V CDR1 and CDR2: LGHNA, YNFKEQ. Written as DNA, the CDR3 is TGTGCCAGCAGCCAAGGGACCCGGACCCGGGGGCTAAGACTGTTTTTT. It specifies CASSQGTRTRGLRLFF.

Details on this clonotype: Mismatch with germline at one junction end may stem from a read error. The V and J genes are TRBV29-1 and TRBJ1-5, with 7 bases fitting TRBD1. This CDR3 has 13 amino acids. CDR1 is SQVTM, CDR2 ANQGSEA, per germline. The CDR3 coding sequence is TGCAGCATTGGGGACAGACTCAATCAGCTCCAGCATTTT. Protein: CSIGDRLNQLQHF.